This T cell receptor (beta chain) came from a study of sequential checkpoint blockade in melanoma (dated by TCRdb to about 2019). Regarding the research as a whole: Using 1:1 randomization, the trial assigned patients either to first-line nivolumab followed by ipilimumab (arm A) or to ipilimumab followed by nivolumab (arm B). Both trial sequences were followed by maintenance nivolumab. DNA from about 90 melanoma tumor samples collected before treatment underwent TCRbeta immunosequencing. About 20 patients had matched tumor biopsies taken before treatment and at week 13, after single-agent nivolumab (arm A) or ipilimumab (arm B). About 82% of the matched tumor biopsy pairs taken before and after treatment were from the same lesion.

Reading the label with the study, this specimen's treatment or condition is: randomized to nivolumab then ipilimumab (arm A) or the reverse (arm B). None of the trial patients had been given prior DNA-damaging chemotherapy. CheckMate 064, a randomized, open-label phase II trial of sequential checkpoint blockade, was the source of the samples, all of which came from patients with melanoma. Tumor TCR sequencing used genomic DNA from formalin-fixed paraffin-embedded (FFPE) tissue samples. Points on this clone: Its recognized antigen is unknown. Base quality data are lacking; no much larger clone is found one base away.

Reading from cysteine to phenylalanine, the CDR3 counts 12 amino acids. The kept DNA is CDR3 alone, 36 bases in frame from the first base. CDR1 and CDR2 are drawn from the germline V gene: MNHGY, SAAAGT. Trimmed from V: 10 bases; trimmed from J: 6 bases; junction bases lacking a gene match: 8. Study-wide findings and limitations: In the nivolumab-first arm (arm A), an association was found between pretreatment tumor TIL clonality and response (P = .04). Tumor T-cell fraction and clonality were correlated with PD-L1 staining and CD8+ T-cell counts, but not with mutational load. Small sample sizes and reduced statistical power limited the analyses of tumor T-cell fraction within each arm. Larger, independent patient cohorts are needed to validate the response-prediction model that combines TCR metrics and mutation burden. Clinical benefit was about 30 times more likely to be achieved by patients whose tumor T-cell fraction and clonality increased by week 13.

The immunoSEQ Assay was used to immunosequence TCRbeta CDR3 regions from genomic DNA. Genomic DNA was amplified by bias-controlled multiplex PCR before high-throughput sequencing. In the authors' own workflow: To quantify the absolute abundance of each unique TCRbeta CDR3 region, the sequences were collapsed and filtered. Clonality, defined as 1 minus Pielou's evenness, was calculated using only productive rearrangements. Tumor T-cell fraction was computed by normalizing TCRbeta template counts to usable DNA, estimated from several housekeeping genes. A previously published method was used to identify clones with significantly greater frequencies in on-treatment samples than in baseline samples. Sourced from immuneACCESS, this table was stored by TCRdb with only in-frame sequences that have V and J called. A share of the clones is absent; for the studies checked, an unresolved V gene accounts for under half, and the remainder has no known explanation. V and J calls and clone size are copied from that table; D and trimming were computed from the DNA. The sample contains roughly 13,000 clones, approximately 22% of them found a single time. Of the sample, 5.5% to 8% is held by the ten largest clones.

This specimen was tumor tissue (inferred from file names), taken from a patient given nivolumab and ipilimumab in sequence. In this chain, TRBV6-8 is recombined with TRBJ2-5; 7 of the junction bases match TRBD1. This TCR was recovered from a human donor with melanoma. The nucleotide sequence reads TGTGCCACGCACCGGGACAGCAAGACCCAGTACTTC. Translated, this gives CATHRDSKTQYF.